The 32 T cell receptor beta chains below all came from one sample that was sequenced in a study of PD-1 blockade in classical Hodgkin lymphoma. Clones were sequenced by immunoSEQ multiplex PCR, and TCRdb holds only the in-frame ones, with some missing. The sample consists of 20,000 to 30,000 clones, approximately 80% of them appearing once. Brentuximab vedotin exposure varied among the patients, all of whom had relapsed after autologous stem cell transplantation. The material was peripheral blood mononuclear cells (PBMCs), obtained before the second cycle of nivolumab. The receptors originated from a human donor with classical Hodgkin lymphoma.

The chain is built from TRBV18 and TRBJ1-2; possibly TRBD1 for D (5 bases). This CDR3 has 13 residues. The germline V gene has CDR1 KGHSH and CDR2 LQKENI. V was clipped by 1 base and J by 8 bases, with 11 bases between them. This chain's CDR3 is CASSPQGNGGYTF. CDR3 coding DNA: TGTGCCAGCTCACCACAGGGGAACGGGGGCTACACCTTC.

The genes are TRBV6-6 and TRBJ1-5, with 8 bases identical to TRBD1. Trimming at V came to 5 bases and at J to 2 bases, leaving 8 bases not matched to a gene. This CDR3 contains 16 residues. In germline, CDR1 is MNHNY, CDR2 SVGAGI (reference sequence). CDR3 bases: TGTGCCAGCAGTCGATCAGGGGGCCAAGGCAATCAGCCCCAGCATTTT. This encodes CASSRSGGQGNQPQHF.

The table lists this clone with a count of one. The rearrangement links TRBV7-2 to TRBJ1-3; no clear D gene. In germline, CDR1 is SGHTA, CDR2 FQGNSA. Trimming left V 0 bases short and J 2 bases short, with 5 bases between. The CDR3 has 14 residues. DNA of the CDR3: TGTGCCAGCAGCTTAGCAGGGACTGGAAACACCATATATTTT. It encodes CASSLAGTGNTIYF.

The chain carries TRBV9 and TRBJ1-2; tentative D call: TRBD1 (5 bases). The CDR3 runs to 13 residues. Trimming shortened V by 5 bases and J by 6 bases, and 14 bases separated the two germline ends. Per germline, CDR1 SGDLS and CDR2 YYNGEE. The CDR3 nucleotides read TGTGCCAGCAGTTTATTGGGGGGAGATGGCTACACCTTC. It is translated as CASSLLGGDGYTF.

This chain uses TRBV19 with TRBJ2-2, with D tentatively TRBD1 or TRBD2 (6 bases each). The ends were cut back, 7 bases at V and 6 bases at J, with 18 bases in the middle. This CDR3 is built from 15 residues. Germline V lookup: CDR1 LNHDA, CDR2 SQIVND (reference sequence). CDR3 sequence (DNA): TGTGCCAGTACCGTAGCCGGGGGCGCGGCCGGGGAGCTGTTTTTT. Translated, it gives CASTVAGGAAGELFF.

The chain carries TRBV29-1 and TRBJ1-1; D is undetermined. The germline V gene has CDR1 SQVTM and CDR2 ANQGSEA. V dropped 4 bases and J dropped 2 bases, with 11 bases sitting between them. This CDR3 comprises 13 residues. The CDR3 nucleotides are TGCAGCGTTGTGGCACCGGTAAACACTGAAGCTTTCTTT. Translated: CSVVAPVNTEAFF.

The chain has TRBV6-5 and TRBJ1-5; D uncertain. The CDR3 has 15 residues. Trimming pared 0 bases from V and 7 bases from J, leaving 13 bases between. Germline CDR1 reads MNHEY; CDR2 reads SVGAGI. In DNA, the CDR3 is TGTGCCAGCAGTTACTCTCTTGGGCGGAGGCAGCCCCAGCATTTT. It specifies CASSYSLGRRQPQHF.

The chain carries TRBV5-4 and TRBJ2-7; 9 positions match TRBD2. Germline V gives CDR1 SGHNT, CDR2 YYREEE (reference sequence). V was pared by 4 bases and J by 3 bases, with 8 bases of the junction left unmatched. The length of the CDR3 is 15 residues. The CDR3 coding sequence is TGTGCCAGCAGCATCGGGACTAGCCCTATCTACGAGCAGTACTTC. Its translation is CASSIGTSPIYEQYF.

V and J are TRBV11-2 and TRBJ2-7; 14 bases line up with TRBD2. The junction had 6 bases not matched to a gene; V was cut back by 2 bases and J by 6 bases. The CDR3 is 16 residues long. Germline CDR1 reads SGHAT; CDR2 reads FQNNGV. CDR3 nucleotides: TGTGCCAGCAGCTTAAACCCCGGACTAGCGGGGGGCGAGCAGTACTTC. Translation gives CASSLNPGLAGGEQYF.

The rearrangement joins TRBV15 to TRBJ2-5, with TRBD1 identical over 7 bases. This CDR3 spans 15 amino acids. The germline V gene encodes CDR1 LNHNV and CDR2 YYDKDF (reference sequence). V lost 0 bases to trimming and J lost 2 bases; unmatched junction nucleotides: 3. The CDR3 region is CATSRERQGQETQYF. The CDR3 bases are TGTGCCACCAGCAGAGAACGACAGGGACAAGAGACCCAGTACTTC. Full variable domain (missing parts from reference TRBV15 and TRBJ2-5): DAMVIQNPRYQVTQFGKPVTLSCSQTLNHNVMYWYQQKSSQAPKLLFHYYDKDFNNEADTPDNFQSRRPNTSFCFLDIRSPGLGDTAMYLCATSRERQGQETQYFGPGTRLLVL.

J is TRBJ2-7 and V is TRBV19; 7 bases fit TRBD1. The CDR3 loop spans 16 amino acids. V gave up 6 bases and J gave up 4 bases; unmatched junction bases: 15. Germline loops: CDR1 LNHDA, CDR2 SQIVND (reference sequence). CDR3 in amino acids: CASSVISGQTKYEQYF. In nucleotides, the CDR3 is TGTGCCAGTAGCGTAATTTCGGGACAGACTAAGTACGAGCAGTACTTC. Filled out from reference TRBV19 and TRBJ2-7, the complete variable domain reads DGGITQSPKYLFRKEGQNVTLSCEQNLNHDAMYWYRQDPGQGLRLIYYSQIVNDFQKGDIAEGYSVSREKKESFPLTVTSAQKNPTAFYLCASSVISGQTKYEQYFGPGTRLTVT.

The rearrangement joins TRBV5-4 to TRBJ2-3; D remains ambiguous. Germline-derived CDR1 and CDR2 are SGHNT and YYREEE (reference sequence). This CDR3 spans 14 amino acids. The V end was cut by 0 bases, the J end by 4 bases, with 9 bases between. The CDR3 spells CASSLEQFADTQYF. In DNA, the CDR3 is TGTGCCAGCAGCTTGGAACAGTTCGCAGATACGCAGTATTTT.

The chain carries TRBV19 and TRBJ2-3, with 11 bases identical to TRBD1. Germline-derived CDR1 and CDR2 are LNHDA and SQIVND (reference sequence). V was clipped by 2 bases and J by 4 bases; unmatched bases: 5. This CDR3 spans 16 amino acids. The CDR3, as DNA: TGTGCCAGTAGTATAAGGACAGGGGGCTTGCCAGATACGCAGTATTTT. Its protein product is CASSIRTGGLPDTQYF.

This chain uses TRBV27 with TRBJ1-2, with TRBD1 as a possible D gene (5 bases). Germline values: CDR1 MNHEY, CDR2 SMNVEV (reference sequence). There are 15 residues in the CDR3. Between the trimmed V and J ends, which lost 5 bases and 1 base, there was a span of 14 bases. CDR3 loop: CASSLHRDLNYGYTF. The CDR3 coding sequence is TGTGCCAGCAGTCTACACCGGGACCTTAACTATGGCTACACCTTC.

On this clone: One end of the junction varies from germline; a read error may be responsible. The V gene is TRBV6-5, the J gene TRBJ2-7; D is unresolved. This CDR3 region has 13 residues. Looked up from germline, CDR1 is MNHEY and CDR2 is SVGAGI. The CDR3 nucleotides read TGTGCCAGCAGCCCCGGAAAGACATACGCGCAGTACTTC. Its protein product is CASSPGKTYAQYF.

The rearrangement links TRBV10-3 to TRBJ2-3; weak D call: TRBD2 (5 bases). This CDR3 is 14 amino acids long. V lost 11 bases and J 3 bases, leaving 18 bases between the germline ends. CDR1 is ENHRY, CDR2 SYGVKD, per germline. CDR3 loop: CALWAGGRTDTQYF. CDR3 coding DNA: TGTGCCCTGTGGGCAGGAGGTAGAACAGATACGCAGTATTTT.

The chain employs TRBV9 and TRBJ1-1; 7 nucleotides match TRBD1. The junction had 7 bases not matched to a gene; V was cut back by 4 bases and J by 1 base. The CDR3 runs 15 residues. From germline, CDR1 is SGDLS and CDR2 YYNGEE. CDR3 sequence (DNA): TGTGCCAGCAGCTACAGGGGAGGTCCGAACACTGAAGCTTTCTTT. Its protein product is CASSYRGGPNTEAFF.

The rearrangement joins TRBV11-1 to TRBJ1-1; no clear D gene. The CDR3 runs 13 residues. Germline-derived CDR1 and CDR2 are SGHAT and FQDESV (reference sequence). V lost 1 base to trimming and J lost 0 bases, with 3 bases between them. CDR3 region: CASSLGVNTEAFF. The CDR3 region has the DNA TGTGCCAGCAGCTTAGGGGTGAACACTGAAGCTTTCTTT.

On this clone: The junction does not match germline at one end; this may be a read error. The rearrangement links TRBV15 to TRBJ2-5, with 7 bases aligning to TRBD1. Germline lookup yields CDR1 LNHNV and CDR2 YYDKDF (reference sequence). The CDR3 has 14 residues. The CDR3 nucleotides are TGTGCCACCAGCGGAGACAGGGAACAAGAGACCCAGTACTTC. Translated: CATSGDREQETQYF.

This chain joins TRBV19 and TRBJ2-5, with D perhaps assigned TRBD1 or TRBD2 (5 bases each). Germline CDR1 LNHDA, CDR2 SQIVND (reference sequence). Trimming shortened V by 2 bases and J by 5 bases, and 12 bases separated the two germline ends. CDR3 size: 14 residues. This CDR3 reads CASSITSGRETQYF. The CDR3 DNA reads TGTGCCAGTAGTATAACGTCGGGGCGGGAGACCCAGTACTTC.

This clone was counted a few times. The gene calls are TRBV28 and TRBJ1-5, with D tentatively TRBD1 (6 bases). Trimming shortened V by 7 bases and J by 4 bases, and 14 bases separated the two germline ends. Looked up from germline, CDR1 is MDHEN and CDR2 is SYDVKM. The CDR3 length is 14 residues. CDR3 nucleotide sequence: TGTGCCAGCACTCTGACGGGGGCAAATCAGCCCCAGCATTTT. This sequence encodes CASTLTGANQPQHF.

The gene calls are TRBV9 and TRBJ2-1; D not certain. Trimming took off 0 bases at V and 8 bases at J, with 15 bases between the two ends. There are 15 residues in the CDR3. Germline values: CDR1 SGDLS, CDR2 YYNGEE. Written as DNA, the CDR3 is TGTGCCAGCAGCGTAGATACCCGGGCAATAGATGAGCAGTTCTTC. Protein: CASSVDTRAIDEQFF.

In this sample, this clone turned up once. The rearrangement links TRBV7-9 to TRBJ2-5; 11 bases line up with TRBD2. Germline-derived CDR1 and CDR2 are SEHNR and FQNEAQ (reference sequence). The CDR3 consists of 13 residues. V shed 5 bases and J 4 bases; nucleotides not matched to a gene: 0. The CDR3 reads CASSGLAGETQYF. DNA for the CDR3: TGTGCCAGCAGCGGACTAGCGGGAGAGACCCAGTACTTC.

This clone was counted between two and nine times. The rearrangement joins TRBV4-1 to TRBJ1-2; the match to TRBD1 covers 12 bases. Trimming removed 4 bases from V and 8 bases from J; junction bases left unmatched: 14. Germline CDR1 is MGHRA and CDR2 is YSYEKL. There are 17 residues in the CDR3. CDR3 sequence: CASSLNPTGQGAKGYTF. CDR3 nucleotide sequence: TGCGCCAGCAGCCTTAATCCTACGGGACAGGGGGCAAAAGGCTACACCTTC.

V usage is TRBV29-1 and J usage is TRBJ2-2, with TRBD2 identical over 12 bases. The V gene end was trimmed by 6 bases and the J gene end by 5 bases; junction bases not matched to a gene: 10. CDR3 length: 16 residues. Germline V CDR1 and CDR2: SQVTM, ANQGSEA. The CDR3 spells CSVRLAGGLGTGELFF. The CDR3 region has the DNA TGCAGCGTGCGTCTAGCGGGGGGGCTGGGAACCGGGGAGCTGTTTTTT.

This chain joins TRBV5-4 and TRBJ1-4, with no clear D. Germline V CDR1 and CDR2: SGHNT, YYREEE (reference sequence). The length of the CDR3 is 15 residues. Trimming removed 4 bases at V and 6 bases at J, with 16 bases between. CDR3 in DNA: TGTGCCAGCAGCCAACCCGGACCAGCCGATGAAAAACTGTTTTTT. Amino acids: CASSQPGPADEKLFF. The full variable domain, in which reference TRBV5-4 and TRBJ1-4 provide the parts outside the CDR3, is ETGVTQSPTHLIKTRGQQVTLRCSSQSGHNTVSWYQQALGQGPQFIFQYYREEENGRGNFPPRFSGLQFPNYSSELNVNALELDDSALYLCASSQPGPADEKLFFGSGTQLSVL.

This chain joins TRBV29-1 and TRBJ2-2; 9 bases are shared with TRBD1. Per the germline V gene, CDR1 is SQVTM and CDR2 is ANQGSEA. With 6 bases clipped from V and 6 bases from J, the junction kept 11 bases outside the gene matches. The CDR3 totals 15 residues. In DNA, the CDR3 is TGCAGCGTCGCCAGGGACAGGGTTATCGCCGGGGAGCTGTTTTTT. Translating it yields CSVARDRVIAGELFF.

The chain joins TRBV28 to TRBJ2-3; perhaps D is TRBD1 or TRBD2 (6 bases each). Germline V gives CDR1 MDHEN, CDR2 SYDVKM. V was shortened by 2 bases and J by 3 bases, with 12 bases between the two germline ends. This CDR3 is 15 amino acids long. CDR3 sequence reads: CASSLVGGGTDTQYF. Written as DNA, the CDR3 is TGTGCCAGCAGTTTAGTGGGGGGCGGAACAGATACGCAGTATTTT. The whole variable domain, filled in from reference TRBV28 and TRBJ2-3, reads DVKVTQSSRYLVKRTGEKVFLECVQDMDHENMFWYRQDPGLGLRLIYFSYDVKMKEKGDIPEGYSVSREKKERFSLILESASTNQTSMYLCASSLVGGGTDTQYFGPGTRLTVL.

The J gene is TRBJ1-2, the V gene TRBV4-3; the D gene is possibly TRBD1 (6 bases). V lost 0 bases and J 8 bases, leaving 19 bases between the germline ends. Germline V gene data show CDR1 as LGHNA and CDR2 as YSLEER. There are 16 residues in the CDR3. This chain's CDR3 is CASSQDLLTGARGYTF. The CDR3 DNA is TGCGCCAGCAGCCAAGATCTTTTAACGGGGGCGAGAGGCTACACCTTC.

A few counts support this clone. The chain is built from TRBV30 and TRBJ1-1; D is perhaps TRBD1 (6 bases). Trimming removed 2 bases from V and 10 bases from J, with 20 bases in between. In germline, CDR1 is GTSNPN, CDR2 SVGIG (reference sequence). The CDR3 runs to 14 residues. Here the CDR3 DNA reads TGTGCCTGGAGTCTGAGAGGGGGGCAAAGGCCAGCTTTCTTT. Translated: CAWSLRGGQRPAFF.

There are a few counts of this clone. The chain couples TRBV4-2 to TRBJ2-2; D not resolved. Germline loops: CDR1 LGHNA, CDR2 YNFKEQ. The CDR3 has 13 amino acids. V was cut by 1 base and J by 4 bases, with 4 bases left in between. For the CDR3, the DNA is TGTGCCAGCAGCCAAGCGAGCACCGGGGAGCTGTTTTTT. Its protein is CASSQASTGELFF.

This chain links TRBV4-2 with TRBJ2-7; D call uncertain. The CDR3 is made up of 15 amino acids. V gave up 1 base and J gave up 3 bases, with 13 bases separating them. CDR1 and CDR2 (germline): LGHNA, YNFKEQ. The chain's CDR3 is CASSQGGSTYYEQYF. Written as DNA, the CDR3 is TGTGCCAGCAGCCAAGGTGGTTCTACGTACTACGAGCAGTACTTC.